The rows below give T cell receptor beta chains drawn from one sample of a study of shared clonotypes between healthy human individuals. TCRdb keeps only in-frame clones here, not all; method: immunoSEQ multiplex PCR. Here the sample spans around 2.3 million clones, approximately 96% being singletons. Sequencing input: naive CD4+ T cells sorted from blood. These receptors were obtained from a man younger than 30 in good health. The CDR3 runs from the conserved cysteine through the conserved F or W. The D gene is left open where the match is weak. Some rows mark clone size as missing; the rest say once, few, many or name a class of expanded clone.

CDR3: CSAGGREAFF; DNA: TGCAGTGCTGGAGGACGGGAAGCTTTCTTT; D: .; V: TRBV20-1; J: TRBJ1-1; size: .
CDR3: CASSSGQHQETQYF; DNA: TGTGCCAGCAGTTCGGGACAGCACCAAGAGACCCAGTACTTC; D: TRBD1; V: TRBV28; J: TRBJ2-5; size: .
CDR3: CAISEPTSGRDNEQFF; DNA: TGTGCCATCAGTGAGCCCACTAGCGGGAGGGACAATGAGCAGTTCTTC; D: TRBD2; V: TRBV10-3; J: TRBJ2-1; size: once
CDR3: CASSLDVRNEQFF; DNA: TGTGCCAGCAGCTTAGATGTGAGGAATGAGCAGTTCTTC; D: .; V: TRBV7-9; J: TRBJ2-1; size: .
CDR3: CASSPGNRDTQYF; DNA: TGTGCCAGCTCACCAGGGAATCGCGATACGCAGTATTTT; D: .; V: TRBV18; J: TRBJ2-3; size: .
CDR3: CASSRLTSGGYTGELFF; DNA: TGCGCCAGCAGCCGGCTAACTAGCGGGGGGTACACCGGGGAGCTGTTTTTT; D: TRBD2; V: TRBV5-1; J: TRBJ2-2; size: .
CDR3: CATRGTGELFF; DNA: TGTGCCACGAGGGGTACCGGGGAGCTGTTTTTT; D: .; V: TRBV10-3; J: TRBJ2-2; size: .
CDR3: CASSIGTPNGEQYF; DNA: TGTGCCAGTAGTATTGGGACACCAAACGGAGAGCAGTACTTC; D: .; V: TRBV19; J: TRBJ2-7; size: .
CDR3: CASSLAIPYEQYF; DNA: TGTGCCAGCAGCTTAGCGATCCCCTACGAGCAGTACTTC; D: .; V: TRBV7-9; J: TRBJ2-7; size: .
CDR3: CASSIFGVRKNIQYF; DNA: TGTGCCAGTAGTATATTCGGGGTACGCAAAAACATTCAGTACTTC; D: .; V: TRBV19; J: TRBJ2-4; size: .
CDR3: CASSFEGGTQYF; DNA: TGTGCCAGCAGCTTCGAGGGGGGGACCCAGTACTTC; D: .; V: TRBV7-9; J: TRBJ2-5; size: .
CDR3: CASSLLTGGSQYF; DNA: TGTGCCAGCAGCTTACTTACAGGGGGCAGCCAGTACTTC; D: TRBD1; V: TRBV11-2; J: TRBJ2-5; size: .
CDR3: CASSQGTSGVTYEQYF; DNA: TGCGCCAGCAGCCAGGGGACTAGCGGGGTTACCTACGAGCAGTACTTC; D: TRBD2; V: TRBV4-1; J: TRBJ2-7; size: .
CDR3: CASSSPLGSAEQYF; DNA: TGTGCCAGCAGCTCGCCCCTGGGGAGTGCCGAGCAGTACTTC; D: .; V: TRBV5-6; J: TRBJ2-7; size: once
CDR3: CSVEGTSGKLNEQFF; DNA: TGCAGCGTTGAAGGAACTAGCGGGAAGCTAAATGAGCAGTTCTTC; D: TRBD2; V: TRBV29-1; J: TRBJ2-1; size: .
CDR3: CSVEERDRVNYGYTF; DNA: TGCAGCGTTGAAGAACGGGACAGGGTTAACTATGGCTACACCTTC; D: TRBD1; V: TRBV29-1; J: TRBJ1-2; size: once
CDR3: CASSSGGFKGPANGYTF; DNA: TGTGCCAGCAGCTCAGGGGGGTTTAAGGGCCCGGCCAATGGCTACACCTTC; D: TRBD1; V: TRBV7-2; J: TRBJ1-2; size: .
CDR3: CASPGGRGPYEQYF; DNA: TGTGCCAGCCCTGGCGGCAGGGGGCCCTACGAGCAGTACTTC; D: TRBD1; V: TRBV6-1; J: TRBJ2-7; size: .
CDR3: CASSQRLAGALNRQFF; DNA: TGTGCCAGCAGTCAACGACTAGCGGGGGCCCTTAATAGACAGTTCTTC; D: TRBD2; V: TRBV28; J: TRBJ2-1; size: .
CDR3: CASSYRDRGYEQYF; DNA: TGTGCCAGCAGTTATAGGGACAGGGGATACGAGCAGTACTTC; D: TRBD1; V: TRBV6-5; J: TRBJ2-7; size: .
CDR3: CASSLSTALNEKLFF; DNA: TGTGCCAGCAGCCTTTCGACAGCGCTTAATGAAAAACTGTTTTTT; D: .; V: TRBV7-9; J: TRBJ1-4; size: .
CDR3: CAWNFGGGYTF; DNA: TGTGCCTGGAATTTTGGGGGCGGCTACACCTTC; D: .; V: TRBV30; J: TRBJ1-2; size: .
CDR3: CAWNSGIYNEQFF; DNA: TGTGCCTGGAATTCGGGCATCTACAATGAGCAGTTCTTC; D: .; V: TRBV30; J: TRBJ2-1; size: .
CDR3: CASSPDRLNQPQHF; DNA: TGTGCCAGCTCACCGGACAGGCTCAATCAGCCCCAGCATTTT; D: TRBD1; V: TRBV18; J: TRBJ1-5; size: .
CDR3: CASSESVMNTEAFF; DNA: TGTGCCAGCAGTGAATCGGTAATGAACACTGAAGCTTTCTTT; D: .; V: TRBV25-1; J: TRBJ1-1; size: .
CDR3: CASSLGLAADTQYF; DNA: TGTGCCAGCAGCCTGGGACTAGCCGCAGATACGCAGTATTTT; D: TRBD2; V: TRBV5-4; J: TRBJ2-3; size: .
CDR3: CASNKGGTDTQYF; DNA: TGTGCCAGCAACAAAGGGGGGACAGATACGCAGTATTTT; D: .; V: TRBV11-1; J: TRBJ2-3; size: .
CDR3: CASSAFTSGHEQYF; DNA: TGTGCCAGCAGCGCCTTCACGTCGGGGCACGAGCAGTACTTC; D: .; V: TRBV9; J: TRBJ2-7; size: .
CDR3: CASTVPTGNYGYTF; DNA: TGTGCCAGCACCGTTCCGACAGGAAACTATGGCTACACCTTC; D: .; V: TRBV28; J: TRBJ1-2; size: .
CDR3: CASSLDIRGSPLHF; DNA: TGTGCCAGCAGCCTGGACATAAGAGGATCACCCCTCCACTTT; D: .; V: TRBV5-5; J: TRBJ1-6; size: .
CDR3: CASSERGPPGVAFF; DNA: TGTGCCAGCAGTGAGAGGGGGCCGCCGGGGGTAGCTTTCTTT; D: TRBD1; V: TRBV2; J: TRBJ1-1; size: .
CDR3: CASSPGGVGITEAFF; DNA: TGTGCCAGCAGTCCGGGGGGTGTAGGGATCACTGAAGCTTTCTTT; D: .; V: TRBV2; J: TRBJ1-1; size: .
CDR3: CASSDSGGPYNEQFF; DNA: TGTGCCAGCAGTGACTCGGGAGGCCCCTACAATGAGCAGTTCTTC; D: TRBD2; V: TRBV2; J: TRBJ2-1; size: .
CDR3: CASTSIQAGNNEQFF; DNA: TGTGCCAGTACCTCGATCCAAGCGGGGAACAATGAGCAGTTCTTC; D: TRBD2; V: TRBV19; J: TRBJ2-1; size: .
CDR3: CASSEARGPPSYEQYF; DNA: TGTGCCAGCAGCGAGGCCAGGGGACCTCCCTCCTACGAGCAGTACTTC; D: .; V: TRBV5-4; J: TRBJ2-7; size: .
CDR3: CASEDRRREQYF; DNA: TGTGCCAGCGAGGACAGAAGGAGGGAGCAGTACTTC; D: .; V: TRBV25-1; J: TRBJ2-7; size: .
CDR3: CASSSTQGRSTDTQYF; DNA: TGTGCCAGCAGTTCGACTCAGGGCCGTAGCACAGATACGCAGTATTTT; D: .; V: TRBV9; J: TRBJ2-3; size: .
CDR3: CASSPDGGRSNQPQHF; DNA: TGTGCCAGCTCACCAGATGGGGGCCGGAGCAATCAGCCCCAGCATTTT; D: .; V: TRBV18; J: TRBJ1-5; size: .
CDR3: CASSPRGERGLRAFF; DNA: TGTGCCAGCTCACCAAGGGGGGAACGGGGCCTCCGGGCTTTCTTT; D: .; V: TRBV18; J: TRBJ1-1; size: .
CDR3: CASHTRLAKNIQYF; DNA: TGTGCCAGCCACACACGGTTGGCCAAAAACATTCAGTACTTC; D: .; V: TRBV28; J: TRBJ2-4; size: once
CDR3: CASSERRGGTNTQYF; DNA: TGCGCCAGCAGTGAGCGTCGGGGGGGCACGAATACGCAGTATTTT; D: TRBD2; V: TRBV10-1; J: TRBJ2-3; size: .
CDR3: CASRGSYNSPLHF; DNA: TGTGCCAGCAGGGGATCCTATAATTCACCCCTCCACTTT; D: .; V: TRBV2; J: TRBJ1-6; size: few
CDR3: CASSSTGGNQPQHF; DNA: TGTGCCAGCAGCTCGACAGGGGGCAATCAGCCCCAGCATTTT; D: TRBD1; V: TRBV7-9; J: TRBJ1-5; size: .
CDR3: CASGRSSYEQYF; DNA: TGTGCCTCAGGACGAAGCTCCTACGAGCAGTACTTC; D: .; V: TRBV30; J: TRBJ2-7; size: .
CDR3: CASSFRGVNEKLFF; DNA: TGTGCCAGCAGCTTCAGGGGGGTTAATGAAAAACTGTTTTTT; D: TRBD1; V: TRBV7-9; J: TRBJ1-4; size: .
CDR3: CASRPRSPSYEQYF; DNA: TGTGCAAGTCGCCCCCGGTCTCCCTCCTACGAGCAATACTTC; D: .; V: TRBV12-2; J: TRBJ2-7; size: .